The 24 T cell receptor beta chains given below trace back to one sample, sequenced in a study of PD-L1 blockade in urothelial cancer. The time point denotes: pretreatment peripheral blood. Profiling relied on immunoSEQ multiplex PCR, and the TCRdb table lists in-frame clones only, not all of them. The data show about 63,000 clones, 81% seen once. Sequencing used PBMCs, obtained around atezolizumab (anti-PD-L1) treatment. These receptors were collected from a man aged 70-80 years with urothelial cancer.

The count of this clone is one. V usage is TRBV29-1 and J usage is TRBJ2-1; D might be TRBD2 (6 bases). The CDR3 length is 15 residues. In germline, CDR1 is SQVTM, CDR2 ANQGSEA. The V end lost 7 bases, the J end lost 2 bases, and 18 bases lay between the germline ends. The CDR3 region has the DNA TGCAGCGGTGCAGGTGGCCCGGGAGCCTACAATGAGCAGTTCTTC. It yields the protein CSGAGGPGAYNEQFF.

The CDR3 region has the DNA TGTGCCAGCGGCGGGACAGTCTCCTACGAGCAGTACTTC. This encodes CASGGTVSYEQYF. The J gene is TRBJ2-7, the V gene TRBV27; a weak D match, TRBD1 (7 bases). The CDR3 contains 13 residues. Per the germline V gene, CDR1 is MNHEY and CDR2 is SMNVEV (reference sequence). The ends were cut back, 8 bases at V and 0 bases at J, with 11 bases in the middle.

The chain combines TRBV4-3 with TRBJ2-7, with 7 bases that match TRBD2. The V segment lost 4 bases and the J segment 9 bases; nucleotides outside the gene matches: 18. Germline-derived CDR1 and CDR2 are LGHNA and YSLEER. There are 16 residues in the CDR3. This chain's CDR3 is CASSLEGGTGNSPQYF. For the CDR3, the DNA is TGCGCCAGCAGCCTAGAGGGAGGGACGGGAAACAGTCCGCAGTACTTC.

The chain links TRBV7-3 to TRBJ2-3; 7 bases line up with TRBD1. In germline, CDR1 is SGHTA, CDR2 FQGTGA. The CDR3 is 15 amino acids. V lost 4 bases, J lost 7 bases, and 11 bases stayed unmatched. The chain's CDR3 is CASSSRAGGSYTQYF. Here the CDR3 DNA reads TGTGCCAGCAGCTCCCGGGCAGGGGGATCGTATACGCAGTATTTT.

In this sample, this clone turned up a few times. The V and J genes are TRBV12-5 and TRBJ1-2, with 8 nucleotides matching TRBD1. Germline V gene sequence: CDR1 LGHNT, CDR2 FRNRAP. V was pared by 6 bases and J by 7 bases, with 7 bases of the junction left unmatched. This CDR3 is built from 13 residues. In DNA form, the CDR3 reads TGTGCTAGTGGAAGCGGACAGGGAGCTGGCTACACCTTC. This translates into CASGSGQGAGYTF.

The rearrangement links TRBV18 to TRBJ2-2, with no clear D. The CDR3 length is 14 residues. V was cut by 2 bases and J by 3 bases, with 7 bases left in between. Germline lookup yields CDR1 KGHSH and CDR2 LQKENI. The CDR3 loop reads CASSPRQDTGELFF. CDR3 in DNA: TGTGCCAGCTCACCAAGGCAGGACACCGGGGAGCTGTTTTTT.

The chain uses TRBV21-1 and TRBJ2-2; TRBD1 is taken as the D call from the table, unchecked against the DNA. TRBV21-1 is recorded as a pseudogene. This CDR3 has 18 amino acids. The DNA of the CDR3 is TGTGCCAGCAGCCCCCTGTGCGTAGGGGCGCGCGACACCGGGGAGCTGTTTTTT. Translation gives CASSPLCVGARDTGELFF.

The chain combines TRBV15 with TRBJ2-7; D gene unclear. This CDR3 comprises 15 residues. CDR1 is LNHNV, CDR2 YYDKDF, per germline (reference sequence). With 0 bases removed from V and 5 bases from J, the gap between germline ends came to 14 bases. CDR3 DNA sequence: TGTGCCACCAGCAGAGATCTGGAGTCAGCCCACGAGCAGTACTTC. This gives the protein CATSRDLESAHEQYF.

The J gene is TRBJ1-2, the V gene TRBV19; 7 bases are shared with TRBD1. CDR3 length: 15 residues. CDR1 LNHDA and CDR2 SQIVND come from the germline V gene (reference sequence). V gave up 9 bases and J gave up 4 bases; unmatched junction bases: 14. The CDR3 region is CASRSPGQSLYGYTF. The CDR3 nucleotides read TGTGCCAGCCGATCTCCGGGACAGAGTCTCTATGGCTACACCTTC.

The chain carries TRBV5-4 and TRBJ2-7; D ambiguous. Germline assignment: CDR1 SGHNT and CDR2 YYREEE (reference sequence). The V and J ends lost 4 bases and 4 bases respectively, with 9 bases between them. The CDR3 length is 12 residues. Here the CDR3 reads CASSLDTYEQYF. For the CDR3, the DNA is TGTGCCAGCAGCCTCGACACATACGAGCAGTACTTC.

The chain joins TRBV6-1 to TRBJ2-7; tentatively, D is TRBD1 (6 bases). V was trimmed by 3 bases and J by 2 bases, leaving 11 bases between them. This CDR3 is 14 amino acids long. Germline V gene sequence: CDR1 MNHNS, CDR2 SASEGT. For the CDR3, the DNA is TGTGCCAGCAGTGATTCACAGGGACCCTACGAGCAGTACTTC. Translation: CASSDSQGPYEQYF.

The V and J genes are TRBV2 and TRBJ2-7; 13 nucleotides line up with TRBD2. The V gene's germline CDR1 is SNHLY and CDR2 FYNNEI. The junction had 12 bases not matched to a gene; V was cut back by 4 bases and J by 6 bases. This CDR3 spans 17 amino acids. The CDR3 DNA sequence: TGTGCCAGCAGTGTATTCGGGACTAGCGGGATGAATGGCGAGCAGTACTTC. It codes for CASSVFGTSGMNGEQYF.

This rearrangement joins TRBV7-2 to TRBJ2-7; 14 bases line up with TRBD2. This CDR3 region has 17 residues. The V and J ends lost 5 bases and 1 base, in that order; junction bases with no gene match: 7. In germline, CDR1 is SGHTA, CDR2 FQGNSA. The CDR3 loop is CASSPRLAGGESYEQYF. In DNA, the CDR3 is TGTGCCAGCAGCCCCCGACTAGCGGGAGGGGAATCCTACGAGCAGTACTTC.

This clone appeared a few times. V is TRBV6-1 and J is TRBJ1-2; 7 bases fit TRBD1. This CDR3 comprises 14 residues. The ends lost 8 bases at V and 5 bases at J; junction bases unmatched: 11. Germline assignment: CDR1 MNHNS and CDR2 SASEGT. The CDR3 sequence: CASGSTGLRYGYTF. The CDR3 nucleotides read TGTGCCAGCGGATCGACAGGGCTACGGTATGGCTACACCTTC.

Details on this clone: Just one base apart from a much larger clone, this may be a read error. CDR3 nucleotides: TGTGCCAGCAGTCGGGACAGCTATGGCTACACCTTC. Its protein is CASSRDSYGYTF. V and J are TRBV2 and TRBJ1-2; 7 bases fit TRBD1. Germline CDR1 and CDR2: SNHLY and FYNNEI. V was clipped by 5 bases and J by 4 bases; unmatched bases: 1. The CDR3 spans 12 residues.

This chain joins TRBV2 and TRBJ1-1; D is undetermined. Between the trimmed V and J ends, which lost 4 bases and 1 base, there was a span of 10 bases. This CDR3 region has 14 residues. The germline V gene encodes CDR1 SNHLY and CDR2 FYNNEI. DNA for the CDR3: TGTGCCAGCAGTGCCCCAGGAAAGAACACTGAAGCTTTCTTT. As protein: CASSAPGKNTEAFF.

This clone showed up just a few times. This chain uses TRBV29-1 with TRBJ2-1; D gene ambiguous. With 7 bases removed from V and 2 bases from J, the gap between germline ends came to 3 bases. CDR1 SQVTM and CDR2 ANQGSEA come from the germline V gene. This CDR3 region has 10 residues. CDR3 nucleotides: TGCAGCGCTGCCTACAATGAGCAGTTCTTC. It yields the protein CSAAYNEQFF.

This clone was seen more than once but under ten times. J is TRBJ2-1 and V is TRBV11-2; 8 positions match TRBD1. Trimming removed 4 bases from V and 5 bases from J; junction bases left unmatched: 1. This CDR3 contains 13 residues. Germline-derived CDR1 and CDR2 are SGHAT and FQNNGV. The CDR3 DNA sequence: TGTGCCAGCAGCTCGGACAGGGACAATGAGCAGTTCTTC. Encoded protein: CASSSDRDNEQFF.

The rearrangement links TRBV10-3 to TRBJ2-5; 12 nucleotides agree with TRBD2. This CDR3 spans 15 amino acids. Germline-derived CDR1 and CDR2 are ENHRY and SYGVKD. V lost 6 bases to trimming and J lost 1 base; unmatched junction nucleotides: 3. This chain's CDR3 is CAIRGTSGFQETQYF. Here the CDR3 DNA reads TGTGCCATCAGGGGGACTAGCGGGTTCCAAGAGACCCAGTACTTC.

The DNA for the CDR3 is TGTGCCAGCAGTTGGGTTGCGGGAGGGGAGCAGTACTTC. Translated: CASSWVAGGEQYF. This chain uses TRBV6-5 with TRBJ2-7; TRBD2 aligns across 9 bases. CDR3 length equals 13 residues. Germline-derived CDR1 and CDR2 are MNHEY and SVGAGI. V was pared by 4 bases and J by 7 bases, with 5 bases of the junction left unmatched.

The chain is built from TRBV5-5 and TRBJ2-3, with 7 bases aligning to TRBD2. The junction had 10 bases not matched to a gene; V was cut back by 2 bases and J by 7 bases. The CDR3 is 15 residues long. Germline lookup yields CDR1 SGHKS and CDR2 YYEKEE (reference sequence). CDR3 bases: TGTGCCAGCAGCTTTTCTCGGGGGGAATCAAATACGCAGTATTTT. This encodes CASSFSRGESNTQYF.

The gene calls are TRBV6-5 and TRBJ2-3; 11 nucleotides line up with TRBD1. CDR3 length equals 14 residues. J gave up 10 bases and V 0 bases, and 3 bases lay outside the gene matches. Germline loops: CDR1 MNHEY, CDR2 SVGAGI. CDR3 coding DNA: TGTGCCAGCAGTTACTCGGGACAGGGGGATCCGCAGTATTTT. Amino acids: CASSYSGQGDPQYF.

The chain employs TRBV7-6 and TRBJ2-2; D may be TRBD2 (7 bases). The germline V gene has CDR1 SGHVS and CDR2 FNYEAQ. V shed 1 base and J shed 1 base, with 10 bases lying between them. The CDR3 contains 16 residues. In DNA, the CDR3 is TGTGCCAGCAGCTTAGGCGGGGGCGAGAACACCGGGGAGCTGTTTTTT. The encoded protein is CASSLGGGENTGELFF.

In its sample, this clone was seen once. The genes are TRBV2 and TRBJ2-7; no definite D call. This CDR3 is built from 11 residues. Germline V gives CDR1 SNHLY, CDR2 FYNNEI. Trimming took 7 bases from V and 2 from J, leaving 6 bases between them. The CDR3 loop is CASKQTYEQYF. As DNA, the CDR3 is TGTGCCAGCAAACAGACCTACGAGCAGTACTTC. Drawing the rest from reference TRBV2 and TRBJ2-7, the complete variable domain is EPEVTQTPSHQVTQMGQEVILRCVPISNHLYFYWYRQILGQKVEFLVSFYNNEISEKSEIFDDQFSVERPDGSNFTLKIRSTKLEDSAMYFCASKQTYEQYFGPGTRLTVT.